The clone carrying this TCR beta chain occurred a few times. Its antigen is currently unknown. A single-stranded UMI oligo with SP2 sequence was ligated to cDNA 3' ends. An equimolar mix of RC1.1 and RC1.2 primed the beta chain across TRBC1 and TRBC2. TCRdb itself ran the UMI-ligation and nested PCR reads through MiXCR, one entry per CDR3 protein. Among fewer than 50,000 distinct CDR3 sequences, about 15% were seen once, and the ten largest hold about 40%. Unfractionated PBMC were spiked with known numbers of KT2 clone cells. A range of KT2-to-PBMC ratios was made using fixed PBMC numbers. The data belong to a study of quantifying T cell responses using KT2 cells. Study in general: RNA was reverse transcribed with TCR alpha and beta constant-region primers. Under optimum conditions, T4 ligation efficiency was estimated at more than 9.5%. Overall study results and limits: KT2 sequences were detected down to about one KT2 cell per 100,000 PBMC.

The CDR3 totals 16 residues. V lost 5 bases and J 2 bases, leaving 13 bases between the germline ends. Germline V gene sequence: CDR1 MGHDK, CDR2 SYGVNS. This chain links TRBV25-1 with TRBJ2-6, with D perhaps TRBD2 (6 bases). Source material: PBMCs spiked with cells of the T cell clone KT2. This TCR was recovered from a human donor. CDR3 loop: CASSTRGGAGANVLTF. The CDR3 bases are TGTGCCAGCAGTACCCGAGGAGGGGCTGGGGCCAACGTCCTGACTTTC.